The 29 T cell receptor beta chains below come from one sample, sequenced in a study of blood T cell repertoires in COVID-19. Only in-frame clones appear in the TCRdb table, and some are missing; sequencing was by immunoSEQ multiplex PCR. The sample lists 250,000 to 350,000 clones, more than 90% seen once, with approximately 17% in the top ten. The sample consisted of PBMCs or T cells enriched from blood (not recorded which). The receptors stem from a woman in her twenties or thirties who had recovered from COVID-19.

The chain combines TRBV7-9 with TRBJ1-2; D possibly corresponds to TRBD1 (6 bases). Germline CDR1 SEHNR, CDR2 FQNEAQ (reference sequence). CDR3 length: 15 residues. V shed 4 bases and J shed 3 bases, with 15 bases lying between them. In DNA form, the CDR3 reads TGTGCCAGCAGCTCGTCGACAGGAGCCTACTATGGCTACACCTTC. Protein product: CASSSSTGAYYGYTF.

V usage is TRBV7-6 and J usage is TRBJ2-1; 8 nucleotides line up with TRBD2. The J segment lost 5 bases and the V segment lost 1 base, leaving 7 bases of the junction unmatched. The germline V gene has CDR1 SGHVS and CDR2 FNYEAQ. This CDR3 has 16 amino acids. The CDR3 sequence is CASSLGVSGVDNEQFF. As DNA, the CDR3 is TGTGCCAGCAGCTTAGGGGTTAGCGGGGTAGACAATGAGCAGTTCTTC.

This chain links TRBV7-9 with TRBJ1-4; a weak D match, TRBD1 (6 bases). This CDR3 comprises 13 residues. Deletions cut 1 base from V and 7 bases from J, with 7 bases between. Germline V gene lookup returns CDR1 SEHNR and CDR2 FQNEAQ (reference sequence). CDR3 in amino acids: CASSLGGGEKLFF. CDR3 sequence (DNA): TGTGCCAGCAGCTTAGGAGGGGGTGAAAAACTGTTTTTT.

This clone has only one observation. This chain connects TRBV4-3 to TRBJ2-1, with TRBD2 matching over 7 bases. CDR1 is LGHNA and CDR2 is YSLEER in the germline V gene. J lost 2 bases, V lost 0 bases, and 7 bases had no gene match. The CDR3 runs to 17 residues. This chain's CDR3 is CASSQDRASGAYNEQFF. CDR3 nucleotide sequence: TGCGCCAGCAGCCAAGATAGAGCTAGCGGAGCCTACAATGAGCAGTTCTTC.

V usage is TRBV18 and J usage is TRBJ1-3; 8 nucleotides match TRBD1. Germline V lookup: CDR1 KGHSH, CDR2 LQKENI. J gave up 3 bases and V 2 bases, and 6 bases lay outside the gene matches. This CDR3 spans 16 amino acids. CDR3 nucleotides: TGTGCCAGCTCACCATCGACAGGGGCGGATGGAAACACCATATATTTT. This codes for CASSPSTGADGNTIYF.

The chain combines TRBV9 with TRBJ2-1, with a tentative D call TRBD2 (6 bases). Germline values: CDR1 SGDLS, CDR2 YYNGEE. CDR3 length: 16 residues. V dropped 0 bases and J dropped 6 bases, with 16 bases sitting between them. The CDR3: CASSVDPGSFSNEQFF. As DNA, the CDR3 is TGTGCCAGCAGCGTAGATCCCGGGAGCTTCTCCAATGAGCAGTTCTTC.

This clone was counted once. V gene TRBV3-1 (or the pseudogene TRBV3-2) combines with J gene TRBJ1-1; TRBD1 might be the D (5 bases). Germline V lookup: CDR1 LGHDT, CDR2 YNNKEL (reference sequence). Between the trimmed V and J ends, which lost 2 bases and 1 base, there was a span of 14 bases. The CDR3 contains 16 residues. The CDR3 DNA reads TGTGCCAGCAGCCAATATGGGGGGAGGCGGAACACTGAAGCTTTCTTT. It codes for CASSQYGGRRNTEAFF.

The chain carries TRBV19 and TRBJ1-1, with D hard to call. CDR1 and CDR2 (germline): LNHDA, SQIVND (reference sequence). V lost 4 bases and J 1 base, leaving 10 bases between the germline ends. There are 14 residues in the CDR3. CDR3 coding DNA: TGTGCCAGTAGTAAAGGGAGGGAGAACACTGAAGCTTTCTTT. Its protein product is CASSKGRENTEAFF.

V and J are TRBV11-3 and TRBJ2-1; possible D gene TRBD2, 5 bases. V lost 3 bases and J lost 6, with 15 bases in between. The germline V gene has CDR1 SGHNT and CDR2 YENEEA. The CDR3 sequence is 15 residues long. DNA for the CDR3: TGTGCCAGCAGCTTTGCTAGCTCGAACGTCAATGAGCAGTTCTTC. Translated, it gives CASSFASSNVNEQFF.

This clone is a singleton in its sample. The genes are TRBV4-1 and TRBJ2-1; TRBD1 matches 7 bases. V was clipped by 5 bases and J by 7 bases; unmatched bases: 11. The CDR3 loop spans 15 amino acids. Germline V lookup: CDR1 MGHRA, CDR2 YSYEKL. In DNA, the CDR3 is TGCGCCAGCAGCGCCCGACAGGGAGAATCGAATGAGCAGTTCTTC. Residues: CASSARQGESNEQFF.

In this sample, this clone turned up a few times. The rearrangement links TRBV15 to TRBJ1-6; 9 bases line up with TRBD1. The V gene end was trimmed by 5 bases and the J gene end by 7 bases; junction bases not matched to a gene: 6. CDR1 is LNHNV, CDR2 YYDKDF, per germline (reference sequence). The CDR3 runs to 15 residues. CDR3 residues: CATSPRDRDNSPLHF. CDR3 sequence (DNA): TGTGCCACCAGCCCAAGGGACAGGGACAATTCACCCCTCCACTTT. The whole variable domain, remainder taken from reference TRBV15 and TRBJ1-6, is DAMVIQNPRYQVTQFGKPVTLSCSQTLNHNVMYWYQQKSSQAPKLLFHYYDKDFNNEADTPDNFQSRRPNTSFCFLDIRSPGLGDTAMYLCATSPRDRDNSPLHFGNGTRLTVT.

The J gene is TRBJ1-5, the V gene TRBV14; no clear D. With 5 bases removed from V and 2 bases from J, the gap between germline ends came to 10 bases. The CDR3 is 14 residues long. Germline V gene sequence: CDR1 SGHDN, CDR2 FVKESK. CDR3: CASSFRECNQPQHF. In DNA, the CDR3 is TGTGCCAGCAGCTTCCGGGAGTGCAATCAGCCCCAGCATTTT.

The chain has TRBV5-4 and TRBJ2-1; D may be TRBD2 (7 bases). The CDR3 length is 16 residues. Germline CDR1 SGHNT, CDR2 YYREEE (reference sequence). Trimming removed 6 bases at V and 4 bases at J, with 20 bases between. CDR3 nucleotides: TGTGCCAGCACATCGAGGGGGGGGGCACGGTACAATGAGCAGTTCTTC. It yields the protein CASTSRGGARYNEQFF.

This chain links TRBV29-1 with TRBJ1-2; D gene unclear. This CDR3 is 13 amino acids long. CDR1 is SQVTM, CDR2 ANQGSEA, per germline. The V end lost 4 bases, the J end lost 4 bases, and 13 bases lay between the germline ends. This CDR3 reads CSVGTGSAYGYTF. DNA for the CDR3: TGCAGCGTTGGAACCGGGTCGGCCTATGGCTACACCTTC. The entire variable domain, with the rest obtained from reference TRBV29-1 and TRBJ1-2, is as follows: SAVISQKPSRDICQRGTSLTIQCQVDSQVTMMFWYRQQPGQSLTLIATANQGSEATYESGFVIDKFPISRPNLTFSTLTVSNMSPEDSSIYLCSVGTGSAYGYTFGSGTRLTVV.

The V gene is TRBV6-6, the J gene TRBJ2-1, with D perhaps TRBD2 (5 bases). This CDR3 contains 13 residues. Germline lookup yields CDR1 MNHNY and CDR2 SVGAGI (reference sequence). V was shortened by 10 bases and J by 8 bases, with 18 bases between the two germline ends. This CDR3 reads CANSSFGNHEQFF. The CDR3 nucleotides are TGTGCCAACTCTAGCTTCGGGAACCATGAGCAGTTCTTC.

In DNA form, the CDR3 reads TGTGCCAGCAGCCCCTCGAGCGGCAGCAACTCTGGACGCTCTGGAAACACCATATATTTT. This encodes CASSPSSGSNSGRSGNTIYF. The chain combines TRBV21-1 with TRBJ1-3. TRBV21-1 is annotated as a pseudogene. This CDR3 has 20 residues.

This chain uses TRBV7-2 with TRBJ2-1, with D possibly matching TRBD2 (5 bases). Looked up from germline, CDR1 is SGHTA and CDR2 is FQGNSA. The CDR3 is 15 amino acids. V gave up 7 bases and J gave up 0 bases, with 13 bases separating them. The CDR3 coding sequence is TGTGCCAGCACCGCGCAAGGGAGCTCCTACAATGAGCAGTTCTTC. This codes for CASTAQGSSYNEQFF. Drawing the rest from reference TRBV7-2 and TRBJ2-1, the complete variable domain is GAGVSQSPSNKVTEKGKDVELRCDPISGHTALYWYRQSLGQGLEFLIYFQGNSAPDKSGLPSDRFSAERTGGSVSTLTIQRTQQEDSAVYLCASTAQGSSYNEQFFGPGTRLTVL.

The chain uses TRBV27 and TRBJ2-7; 8 nucleotides align to TRBD2. In germline, CDR1 is MNHEY, CDR2 SMNVEV (reference sequence). V was pared by 4 bases and J by 1 base, with 9 bases of the junction left unmatched. The CDR3 loop spans 16 amino acids. For the CDR3, the DNA is TGTGCCAGCAGTTCCCCAGACGCGGGAGGATCCTACGAGCAGTACTTC. Translating gives CASSSPDAGGSYEQYF.

This clone was recorded only once. This rearrangement joins TRBV5-1 to TRBJ1-1; D uncertain. The ends were cut back, 1 base at V and 1 base at J, with 14 bases in the middle. In germline, CDR1 is SGHRS, CDR2 YFSETQ. There are 16 residues in the CDR3. Here the CDR3 DNA reads TGCGCCAGCAGCTTGAAAATCCGGGAGGCGAACACTGAAGCTTTCTTT. Protein sequence: CASSLKIREANTEAFF.

CDR3 protein: CASSARQGAGETQYF. The CDR3 coding sequence is TGTGCCAGCAGCGCCCGACAGGGGGCGGGAGAGACCCAGTACTTC. The chain couples TRBV9 to TRBJ2-5, with 10 bases that match TRBD1. Germline V gene data show CDR1 as SGDLS and CDR2 as YYNGEE. Trimming cost V 3 bases and J 4 bases; bases outside gene matches: 6. The CDR3 sequence is 15 residues long.

The V and J genes are TRBV13 and TRBJ2-3, with D maybe TRBD1 (6 bases). The CDR3 has 18 amino acids. CDR1 and CDR2 (germline): PRHDT, FYEKMQ (reference sequence). V was shortened by 4 bases and J by 6 bases, with 26 bases between the two germline ends. The CDR3: CASSSRRLTGLVVDTQYF. The CDR3 nucleotides are TGTGCCAGCAGCTCCCGAAGACTCACAGGGCTGGTGGTGGATACGCAGTATTTT.

The chain has TRBV5-3 and TRBJ2-1; TRBD1 might be the D (6 bases). TRBV5-3 qualifies as an ORF whose function is uncertain. V gave up 2 bases and J gave up 0 bases, with 12 bases separating them. The CDR3 has 16 residues. The CDR3 DNA sequence: TGTGCCAGAAGCTTTGCCGGGACAAACTCCTACAATGAGCAGTTCTTC. It translates to CARSFAGTNSYNEQFF.

V is TRBV23-1 and J is TRBJ2-7, with D hard to call. TRBV23-1 is classed as an ORF, of uncertain function. The CDR3 consists of 11 residues. Trimming pared 4 bases from V and 3 bases from J, leaving 4 bases between. CDR3 nucleotide sequence: TGCGCCAGCAGTCGCAGCTACGAGCAGTACTTC. This codes for CASSRSYEQYF.

This clone was seen once. The V gene is TRBV28, the J gene TRBJ2-6; a possible D gene is TRBD2 (6 bases). V was trimmed by 6 bases and J by 4 bases, leaving 13 bases between them. Germline CDR1 is MDHEN and CDR2 is SYDVKM. The CDR3 consists of 15 residues. The CDR3 DNA follows: TGTGCCAGCAGGGGTTCGGGGGACGGGGCCAACGTCCTGACTTTC. Its protein is CASRGSGDGANVLTF.

In its sample, this clone was seen once. V and J are TRBV28 and TRBJ1-6; D gene unclear. This CDR3 has 14 amino acids. V gave up 5 bases and J gave up 7 bases, with 12 bases separating them. Germline V gene data show CDR1 as MDHEN and CDR2 as SYDVKM. In DNA, the CDR3 is TGTGCCAGCAGTCCCCATTATGGCAATTCACCCCTCCACTTT. It specifies CASSPHYGNSPLHF.

This chain connects TRBV19 to TRBJ1-5, with 10 bases matching TRBD1. V was pared by 6 bases and J by 0 bases, with 14 bases of the junction left unmatched. The CDR3 spans 19 residues. Per the germline V gene, CDR1 is LNHDA and CDR2 is SQIVND (reference sequence). The CDR3 nucleotides read TGTGCCAGTAGCCGAACGACAGGGGGCATCTATTATAGCAATCAGCCCCAGCATTTT. It is translated as CASSRTTGGIYYSNQPQHF.

The J gene is TRBJ1-2, the V gene TRBV30; D may be TRBD1 (5 bases). Trimming cost V 5 bases and J 4 bases, with 17 bases left between them. The CDR3 is made up of 14 amino acids. Germline V gene sequence: CDR1 GTSNPN, CDR2 SVGIG (reference sequence). CDR3 region: CAWGPGGSGYGYTF. The CDR3 DNA reads as TGTGCCTGGGGGCCGGGGGGATCGGGCTATGGCTACACCTTC.

V is TRBV4-2 and J is TRBJ2-2, with D possibly TRBD2 on 5 matching bases. V was clipped by 5 bases and J by 6 bases, with 13 bases between them. CDR3 length: 14 residues. The germline V gene has CDR1 LGHNA and CDR2 YNFKEQ. The CDR3, as DNA: TGTGCCAGCAGCGGGGAGCGCCAGGCCGGGGAGCTGTTTTTT. Translating it yields CASSGERQAGELFF.

V usage is TRBV5-1 and J usage is TRBJ2-1, with D maybe TRBD2 (5 bases). V shed 0 bases and J shed 4 bases, with 14 bases lying between them. Per the germline V gene, CDR1 is SGHRS and CDR2 is YFSETQ. CDR3 size: 16 residues. CDR3 DNA: TGCGCCAGCAGCTTGGAGTCTAGCCAACTTTACAATGAGCAGTTCTTC. Amino acid sequence: CASSLESSQLYNEQFF.